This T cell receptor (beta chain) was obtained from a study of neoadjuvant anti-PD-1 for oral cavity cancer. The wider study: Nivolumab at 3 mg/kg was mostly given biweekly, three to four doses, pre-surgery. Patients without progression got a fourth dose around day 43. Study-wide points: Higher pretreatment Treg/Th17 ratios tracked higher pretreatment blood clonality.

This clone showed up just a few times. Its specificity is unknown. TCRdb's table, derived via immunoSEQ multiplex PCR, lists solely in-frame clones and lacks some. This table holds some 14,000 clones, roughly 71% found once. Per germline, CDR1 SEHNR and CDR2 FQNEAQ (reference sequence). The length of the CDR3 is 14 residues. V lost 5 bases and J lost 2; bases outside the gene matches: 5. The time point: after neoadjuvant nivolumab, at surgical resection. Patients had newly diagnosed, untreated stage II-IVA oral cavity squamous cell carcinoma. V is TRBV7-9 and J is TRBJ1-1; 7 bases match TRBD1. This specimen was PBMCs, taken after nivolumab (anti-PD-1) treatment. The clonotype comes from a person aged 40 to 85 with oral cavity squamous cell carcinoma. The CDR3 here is CASSRDSLNTEAFF. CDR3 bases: TGTGCCAGCAGCCGGGACAGCCTTAACACTGAAGCTTTCTTT. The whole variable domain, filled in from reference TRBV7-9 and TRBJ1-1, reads DTGVSQNPRHKITKRGQNVTFRCDPISEHNRLYWYRQTLGQGPEFLTYFQNEAQLEKSRLLSDRFSAERPKGSFSTLEIQRTEQGDSAMYLCASSRDSLNTEAFFGQGTRLTVV.